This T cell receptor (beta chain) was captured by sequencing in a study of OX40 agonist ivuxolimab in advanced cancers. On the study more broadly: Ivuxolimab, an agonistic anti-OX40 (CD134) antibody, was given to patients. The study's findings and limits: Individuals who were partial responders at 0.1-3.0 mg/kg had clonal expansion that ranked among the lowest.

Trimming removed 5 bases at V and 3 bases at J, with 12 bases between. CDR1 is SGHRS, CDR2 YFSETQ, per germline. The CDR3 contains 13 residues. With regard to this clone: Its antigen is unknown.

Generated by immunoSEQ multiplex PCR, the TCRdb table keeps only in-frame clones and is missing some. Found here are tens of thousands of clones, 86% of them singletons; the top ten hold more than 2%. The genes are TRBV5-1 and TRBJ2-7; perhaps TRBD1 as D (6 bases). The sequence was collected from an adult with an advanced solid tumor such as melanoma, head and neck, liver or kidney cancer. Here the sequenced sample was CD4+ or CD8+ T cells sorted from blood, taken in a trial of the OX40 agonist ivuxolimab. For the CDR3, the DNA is TGCGCCAGCAGACCGGACAGTCGCTACGAGCAGTACTTC. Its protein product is CASRPDSRYEQYF.